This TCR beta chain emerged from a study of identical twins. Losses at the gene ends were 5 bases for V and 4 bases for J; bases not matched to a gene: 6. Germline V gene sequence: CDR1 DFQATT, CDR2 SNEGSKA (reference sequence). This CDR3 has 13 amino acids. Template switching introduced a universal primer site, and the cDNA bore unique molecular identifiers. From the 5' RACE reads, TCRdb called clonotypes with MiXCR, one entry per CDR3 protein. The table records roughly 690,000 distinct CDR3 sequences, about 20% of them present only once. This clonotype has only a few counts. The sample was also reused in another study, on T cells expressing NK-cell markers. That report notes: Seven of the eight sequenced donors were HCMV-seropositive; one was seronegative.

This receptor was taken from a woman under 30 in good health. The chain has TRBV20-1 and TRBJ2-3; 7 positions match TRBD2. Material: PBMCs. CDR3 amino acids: CSASDTSADTQYF. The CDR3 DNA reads TGCAGTGCTTCCGATACTAGCGCAGATACGCAGTATTTT.